These T cell receptor beta chains were read from a single sample in a study of cytomegalovirus exposure and HLA in healthy donors. Profiled with immunoSEQ multiplex PCR; TCRdb holds only in-frame clones, not every one. The sample records about 140,000 clones, roughly two thirds being singletons. Source material: PBMCs. These receptors were taken from a male donor in good health and CMV-seronegative. The CDR3 runs from the conserved cysteine through the conserved F or W. D genes are given only for firm matches. Clone size is stated in some rows and not others, as once, few, many or a class when expanded.

clone size: .; V gene: TRBV19; J gene: TRBJ2-7; D gene: .; CDR3 protein: CASSPGQRITYEQYF; CDR3 DNA: TGTGCCAGTAGCCCAGGACAGAGGATTACCTACGAGCAGTACTTC
clone size: .; V gene: TRBV4-1; J gene: TRBJ1-5; D gene: TRBD1; CDR3 protein: CASSQETGGQPQHF; CDR3 DNA: TGCGCCAGCAGCCAAGAGACAGGGGGCCAGCCCCAGCATTTT
clone size: .; V gene: TRBV7-6; J gene: TRBJ1-1; D gene: .; CDR3 protein: CATQGQLNTEAFF; CDR3 DNA: TGTGCCACCCAGGGACAATTGAACACTGAAGCTTTCTTT
clone size: .; V gene: TRBV5-1; J gene: TRBJ2-1; D gene: TRBD1; CDR3 protein: CASSLGGGGDRARNEQFF; CDR3 DNA: TGCGCCAGCAGCTTGGGGGGGGGTGGGGACAGGGCTCGGAATGAGCAGTTCTTC
clone size: .; V gene: TRBV5-1; J gene: TRBJ2-1; D gene: TRBD1; CDR3 protein: CASMVGQGNEQFF; CDR3 DNA: TGCGCCAGCATGGTGGGACAGGGGAATGAGCAGTTCTTC
clone size: .; V gene: TRBV5-1; J gene: TRBJ2-1; D gene: TRBD2; CDR3 protein: CASSLTSGPDEQFF; CDR3 DNA: TGCGCCAGCAGCTTGACTAGCGGGCCGGATGAGCAGTTCTTC
clone size: .; V gene: TRBV9; J gene: TRBJ1-2; D gene: .; CDR3 protein: CASRHRDDYGYTF; CDR3 DNA: TGTGCCAGCAGGCACAGGGACGACTATGGCTACACCTTC
clone size: .; V gene: TRBV2; J gene: TRBJ2-7; D gene: TRBD2; CDR3 protein: CASSPGGYEQYF; CDR3 DNA: TGTGCCAGCAGCCCGGGGGGCTACGAGCAGTACTTC
clone size: .; V gene: TRBV9; J gene: TRBJ2-3; D gene: TRBD2; CDR3 protein: CASSQGRGGGAVTDTQYF; CDR3 DNA: TGTGCCAGCAGCCAGGGGAGGGGCGGGGGGGCCGTTACAGATACGCAGTATTTT
clone size: .; V gene: TRBV5-6; J gene: TRBJ2-7; D gene: TRBD2; CDR3 protein: CASSHLAGGTFLGEQYF; CDR3 DNA: TGTGCCAGCAGCCACCTAGCGGGGGGAACCTTTTTGGGGGAGCAGTACTTC
clone size: few; V gene: TRBV4-3; J gene: TRBJ1-6; D gene: TRBD1; CDR3 protein: CASSPGLRGGVYNSPLHF; CDR3 DNA: TGCGCCAGCAGCCCGGGGTTACGAGGGGGCGTCTATAATTCACCCCTCCACTTT
clone size: .; V gene: TRBV10-1; J gene: TRBJ1-1; D gene: .; CDR3 protein: CASGRGETEAFF; CDR3 DNA: TGCGCCAGTGGCCGGGGTGAGACTGAAGCTTTCTTT
clone size: few; V gene: TRBV11-2; J gene: TRBJ2-5; D gene: TRBD2; CDR3 protein: CASSLAGGPEETQYF; CDR3 DNA: TGTGCCAGCAGCTTAGCGGGGGGGCCGGAAGAGACCCAGTACTTC
clone size: .; V gene: TRBV9; J gene: TRBJ2-6; D gene: .; CDR3 protein: CASSVHSSGANVLTF; CDR3 DNA: TGTGCCAGCAGCGTACACTCCTCTGGGGCCAACGTCCTGACTTTC
clone size: .; V gene: TRBV29-1; J gene: TRBJ2-6; D gene: TRBD1; CDR3 protein: CSVEDQPGQGFTGANVLTF; CDR3 DNA: TGCAGCGTTGAAGATCAACCGGGACAGGGGTTTACTGGGGCCAACGTCCTGACTTTC
clone size: .; V gene: TRBV6-1; J gene: TRBJ1-6; D gene: .; CDR3 protein: CASSEVPGSGGGPLHF; CDR3 DNA: TGTGCCAGCAGTGAAGTCCCCGGTAGCGGAGGCGGCCCCCTCCACTTT
clone size: .; V gene: TRBV5-4; J gene: TRBJ2-5; D gene: TRBD1; CDR3 protein: CASSTGQKETQYF; CDR3 DNA: TGTGCCAGCAGCACGGGACAGAAAGAGACCCAGTACTTC
clone size: .; V gene: TRBV14; J gene: TRBJ1-1; D gene: .; CDR3 protein: CASSQERHTEAFF; CDR3 DNA: TGTGCCAGCAGCCAAGAGAGGCATACTGAAGCTTTCTTT
clone size: .; V gene: TRBV28; J gene: TRBJ1-2; D gene: .; CDR3 protein: CASVGGYYGYTF; CDR3 DNA: TGTGCCAGCGTTGGGGGCTATTATGGCTACACCTTC
clone size: .; V gene: TRBV5-4; J gene: TRBJ1-6; D gene: .; CDR3 protein: CASSLGQDSYNSPLHF; CDR3 DNA: TGTGCCAGCAGCTTGGGACAGGACTCCTATAATTCACCCCTCCACTTT
clone size: .; V gene: TRBV7-2; J gene: TRBJ1-2; D gene: TRBD1; CDR3 protein: CASSLRSADRGYGYTF; CDR3 DNA: TGTGCCAGCAGCTTAAGGTCTGCGGACAGGGGGTATGGCTACACCTTC
clone size: .; V gene: TRBV11-2; J gene: TRBJ1-1; D gene: .; CDR3 protein: CASSRGRYTEAFF; CDR3 DNA: TGTGCCAGCAGCCGCGGGCGGTACACTGAAGCTTTCTTT
clone size: .; V gene: TRBV18; J gene: TRBJ1-2; D gene: TRBD1; CDR3 protein: CASSQTGVSGYTF; CDR3 DNA: TGTGCCAGCTCCCAGACAGGGGTATCTGGCTACACCTTC
clone size: .; V gene: TRBV30; J gene: TRBJ1-5; D gene: .; CDR3 protein: CAWSVGADGQPQHF; CDR3 DNA: TGTGCCTGGAGTGTAGGGGCCGACGGGCAGCCCCAGCATTTT
clone size: .; V gene: TRBV5-6; J gene: TRBJ2-7; D gene: TRBD1; CDR3 protein: CASSLAGTGTHEQYF; CDR3 DNA: TGTGCCAGCAGCTTGGCCGGGACAGGGACCCACGAGCAGTACTTC
clone size: .; V gene: TRBV5-1; J gene: TRBJ2-2; D gene: TRBD2; CDR3 protein: CASSPTNSGGDNTGELFF; CDR3 DNA: TGCGCCAGCAGCCCAACAAATAGCGGGGGGGACAACACCGGGGAGCTGTTTTTT
clone size: .; V gene: TRBV5-1; J gene: TRBJ2-3; D gene: TRBD2; CDR3 protein: CASSLQGRGTQYF; CDR3 DNA: TGCGCCAGCAGCTTACAAGGGAGGGGTACGCAGTATTTT
clone size: few; V gene: TRBV5-1; J gene: TRBJ2-2; D gene: TRBD1; CDR3 protein: CASSLGTGWTGELFF; CDR3 DNA: TGCGCCAGCAGCCTCGGGACAGGGTGGACCGGGGAGCTGTTTTTT
clone size: once; V gene: TRBV6-5; J gene: TRBJ1-4; D gene: .; CDR3 protein: CASSPRVHSNEKLFF; CDR3 DNA: TGTGCCAGCAGTCCACGGGTCCACTCGAATGAAAAACTGTTTTTT
clone size: .; V gene: TRBV9; J gene: TRBJ1-1; D gene: .; CDR3 protein: CASSVGGYDTEAFF; CDR3 DNA: TGTGCCAGCAGCGTAGGGGGCTATGACACTGAAGCTTTCTTT
clone size: .; V gene: TRBV7-3; J gene: TRBJ2-2; D gene: TRBD2; CDR3 protein: CASSLTSGAANTGELFF; CDR3 DNA: TGTGCCAGCAGCTTAACTAGCGGGGCTGCGAACACCGGGGAGCTGTTTTTT
clone size: .; V gene: TRBV9; J gene: TRBJ2-6; D gene: .; CDR3 protein: CASSVAGANVLTF; CDR3 DNA: TGTGCCAGCAGCGTAGCGGGGGCCAACGTCCTGACTTTC
clone size: .; V gene: TRBV7-2; J gene: TRBJ1-1; D gene: .; CDR3 protein: CASSLMPGSTEAFF; CDR3 DNA: TGTGCCAGCAGCTTAATGCCGGGGTCCACTGAAGCTTTCTTT
clone size: few; V gene: TRBV7-9; J gene: TRBJ1-3; D gene: TRBD1; CDR3 protein: CASSHRGISGNTIYF; CDR3 DNA: TGTGCCAGCAGTCACAGGGGAATCTCTGGAAACACCATATATTTT
clone size: few; V gene: TRBV19; J gene: TRBJ1-6; D gene: TRBD1; CDR3 protein: CASSIGGQGDNSPLHF; CDR3 DNA: TGTGCCAGTAGTATAGGAGGACAGGGAGATAATTCACCCCTCCACTTT
clone size: once; V gene: TRBV4-2; J gene: TRBJ1-5; D gene: TRBD1; CDR3 protein: CASRISRQGRDQPQHF; CDR3 DNA: TGTGCCAGCCGAATTTCAAGACAGGGTCGCGATCAGCCCCAGCATTTT
clone size: .; V gene: TRBV6-6; J gene: TRBJ1-2; D gene: TRBD1; CDR3 protein: CASSPTGVDYGYTF; CDR3 DNA: TGTGCCAGCAGCCCGACAGGGGTCGACTATGGCTACACCTTC
clone size: .; V gene: TRBV18; J gene: TRBJ1-2; D gene: TRBD1; CDR3 protein: CASSRSGTGERDGYTF; CDR3 DNA: TGTGCCAGCTCACGCTCCGGGACAGGGGAAAGGGATGGCTACACCTTC
clone size: .; V gene: TRBV5-1; J gene: TRBJ1-1; D gene: TRBD1; CDR3 protein: CASSSPDRTVDGAFF; CDR3 DNA: TGCGCCAGCAGCTCGCCGGACAGGACGGTCGACGGAGCTTTCTTT
clone size: once; V gene: TRBV18; J gene: TRBJ1-6; D gene: TRBD1; CDR3 protein: CASSATGDSPLHF; CDR3 DNA: TGTGCCAGCTCAGCGACAGGGGACTCACCCCTCCACTTT
clone size: .; V gene: TRBV2; J gene: TRBJ2-1; D gene: .; CDR3 protein: CASSEAGASYNEQFF; CDR3 DNA: TGTGCCAGCAGTGAGGCGGGGGCCTCCTACAATGAGCAGTTCTTC
clone size: once; V gene: TRBV5-1; J gene: TRBJ2-5; D gene: TRBD1; CDR3 protein: CASSLGQGVREQYF; CDR3 DNA: TGCGCCAGCAGCTTGGGACAGGGAGTAAGGGAGCAGTACTTC
clone size: .; V gene: TRBV27; J gene: TRBJ2-1; D gene: TRBD1; CDR3 protein: CASSLLTGQGADEQFF; CDR3 DNA: TGTGCCAGCAGTTTGCTGACGGGACAGGGGGCTGATGAGCAGTTCTTC
clone size: .; V gene: TRBV7-8; J gene: TRBJ1-1; D gene: .; CDR3 protein: CASIHGQNTEAFF; CDR3 DNA: TGTGCCAGCATTCACGGACAGAACACTGAAGCTTTCTTT
clone size: few; V gene: TRBV10-2; J gene: TRBJ1-5; D gene: TRBD1; CDR3 protein: CASSEQGARQPQHF; CDR3 DNA: TGCGCCAGCAGTGAGCAGGGGGCGCGCCAGCCCCAGCATTTT
clone size: few; V gene: TRBV4-3; J gene: TRBJ2-1; D gene: TRBD2; CDR3 protein: CASSQDQVAGGLNEQFF; CDR3 DNA: TGCGCCAGCAGCCAAGATCAAGTAGCGGGGGGTCTCAATGAGCAGTTCTTC
clone size: .; V gene: TRBV19; J gene: TRBJ2-7; D gene: .; CDR3 protein: CASSSDRGGTYEQYF; CDR3 DNA: TGTGCCAGTAGTTCCGACAGGGGAGGGACCTACGAGCAGTACTTC
clone size: .; V gene: TRBV5-5; J gene: TRBJ2-7; D gene: .; CDR3 protein: CASSIPSYEQYF; CDR3 DNA: TGTGCCAGCAGCATCCCTTCCTACGAGCAGTACTTC
clone size: .; V gene: TRBV15; J gene: TRBJ2-7; D gene: .; CDR3 protein: CATSRVLGRGIPYEQYF; CDR3 DNA: TGTGCCACCAGCAGAGTGTTGGGGAGGGGGATCCCCTACGAGCAGTACTTC
clone size: .; V gene: TRBV5-1; J gene: TRBJ2-7; D gene: TRBD1; CDR3 protein: CASSLVTGVSYEQYF; CDR3 DNA: TGCGCCAGCAGCTTGGTAACAGGGGTTTCCTACGAGCAGTACTTC
clone size: .; V gene: TRBV30; J gene: TRBJ1-5; D gene: .; CDR3 protein: CAWNMGGEGNQPQHF; CDR3 DNA: TGTGCCTGGAACATGGGGGGTGAGGGCAATCAGCCCCAGCATTTT
clone size: .; V gene: TRBV19; J gene: TRBJ1-2; D gene: TRBD1; CDR3 protein: CASSTGRQGSISGYTF; CDR3 DNA: TGTGCCAGTAGTACGGGCCGACAGGGGAGTATTAGTGGCTACACCTTC
clone size: few; V gene: TRBV4-1; J gene: TRBJ1-1; D gene: TRBD1; CDR3 protein: CASSQEQGVAEAFF; CDR3 DNA: TGCGCCAGCAGCCAAGAGCAGGGGGTGGCTGAAGCTTTCTTT
clone size: .; V gene: TRBV4-2; J gene: TRBJ2-2; D gene: .; CDR3 protein: CASSQDGSANTGELFF; CDR3 DNA: TGTGCCAGCAGCCAAGATGGCTCTGCAAACACCGGGGAGCTGTTTTTT
clone size: .; V gene: TRBV7-9; J gene: TRBJ1-1; D gene: .; CDR3 protein: CAVRVMNTEAFF; CDR3 DNA: TGTGCCGTCAGGGTTATGAACACTGAAGCTTTCTTT
clone size: .; V gene: TRBV19; J gene: TRBJ1-1; D gene: .; CDR3 protein: CASSRRLNTEAFF; CDR3 DNA: TGTGCCAGTAGTAGGAGACTTAACACTGAAGCTTTCTTT
clone size: .; V gene: TRBV4-1; J gene: TRBJ2-4; D gene: TRBD1; CDR3 protein: CASSQVGTGGIKMLAKNIQYF; CDR3 DNA: TGCGCCAGCAGCCAAGTGGGAACAGGGGGTATCAAAATGCTAGCCAAAAACATTCAGTACTTC
clone size: .; V gene: TRBV5-1; J gene: TRBJ2-6; D gene: .; CDR3 protein: CASSLGQLSGANVLTF; CDR3 DNA: TGCGCCAGCAGTTTGGGACAACTCTCTGGGGCCAACGTCCTGACTTTC
clone size: .; V gene: TRBV7-9; J gene: TRBJ2-7; D gene: .; CDR3 protein: CASSLVPPGDYEQYF; CDR3 DNA: TGTGCCAGCAGCTTAGTCCCTCCGGGGGACTACGAGCAGTACTTC